This TCR beta chain was identified during a study of regulatory T cells in long-lasting Graves disease. General observations from the study: The persistent group shared 2,741 public clonotypes, more than the 850 to 1,000 shared by new patients. Newly diagnosed Graves' patients had higher TCR diversity than persistent ones.

The sample holds many counts of this clonotype. Its matching antigen is unknown. One end of the junction does not line up with germline, which may come from a read error. Noted time point: persistent/refractory GD, antithyroid drugs over 5 years with positive TRAb. There was RNA extracted from PBMCs, and the TCR library was made from it. One endocrinology department in Xi'an, China, was where patients came from. Germline V CDR1 and CDR2: SNHLY, FYNNEI. The CDR3 sequence is 14 residues long. Arm-PCR with iRepertoire HTBI primers amplified the CDR3 regions for these TCR beta libraries. Per the authors' pipeline: Detected in the samples were over 55 TRBV and approximately 14 TRBJ segments. TCRdb independently ran MiXCR on the multiplex PCR reads; one entry per CDR3 protein. Clone size and V and J calls follow TCRdb, not the original study. The sample carries 310,000 or so distinct CDR3 sequences, around a fifth recorded once.

The sequencing here drew on peripheral blood mononuclear cells (PBMCs), taken when the disease was refractory, from a patient treated with antithyroid drugs. The chain combines TRBV2 with TRBJ1-2; TRBD1 might be the D (5 bases). This receptor was taken from a female donor with Graves disease. The CDR3 DNA is TGTGCCAGCAGTAAAACAGGAGAATCCTATGGCTGCACCTTC. It yields the protein CASSKTGESYGCTF.